A selection of T cell receptor beta chains follows, all from one sample in a study of T-cell reconstitution after alpha-beta-depleted transplantation in children. TCRdb reprocessed the PCR reads via MiXCR and lists one record per CDR3 protein. The top ten clones hold roughly 2.5% of a sample with 500,000 to 600,000 distinct CDR3 sequences, approximately 29% of them seen once. Sequencing used PBMCs from the stem cell graft donor, obtained from the stem cell graft. Every receptor here comes from a human donor who donated a stem cell graft to a child with aplastic anemia. CDR3s include the opening cysteine and the closing phenylalanine or tryptophan. The D gene is left open where the match is weak. Some rows mark clone size as missing; the rest say once, few, many or name a class of expanded clone.

abundance	v_gene	d_gene	j_gene	CDR3aa	CDR3nt
few	TRBV20-1	-	TRBJ2-1	CSAVGGSSYNEQFF	TGCAGTGCGGTAGGAGGGAGCTCCTACAATGAGCAGTTCTTC
few	TRBV7-9	-	TRBJ1-4	CASRSAATTNEKLFF	TGTGCCAGCAGATCAGCGGCGACAACTAATGAAAAACTGTTTTTT
-	TRBV7-9	TRBD2	TRBJ2-3	CASSLLLAGGPDTQYF	TGTGCCAGCAGCTTATTGTTAGCGGGAGGGCCTGATACGCAGTATTTT
-	TRBV7-2	-	TRBJ2-2	CASSFTPTTGELFF	TGTGCCAGCAGCTTTACTCCAACCACCGGGGAGCTGTTTTTT
-	TRBV29-1	TRBD2	TRBJ2-7	CSVIHWLAGAYEQYF	TGCAGCGTGATCCATTGGCTAGCGGGAGCCTACGAGCAGTACTTC
once	TRBV19	TRBD2	TRBJ2-6	CASSRTSAFSGANVLTF	TGTGCCAGTAGCCGGACTAGCGCTTTCTCTGGGGCCAACGTCCTGACTTTC
few	TRBV7-2	-	TRBJ2-1	CASSLASLEGRQFF	TGTGCCAGCAGCTTAGCCTCCCTTGAGGGAAGGCAGTTCTTC
-	TRBV30	-	TRBJ2-1	CAWSVGFQFYNEQFF	TGTGCCTGGAGTGTAGGGTTTCAGTTCTACAATGAGCAGTTCTTC
-	TRBV9	-	TRBJ1-4	CASSPAVGGLNEKLFF	TGTGCCAGCAGCCCAGCCGTCGGGGGACTTAATGAAAAACTGTTTTTT
few	TRBV20-1	TRBD2	TRBJ2-3	CSAKRPAGKDTQYF	TGCAGTGCTAAACGGCCAGCGGGAAAAGATACGCAGTATTTT
-	TRBV6-5	-	TRBJ1-4	CASSYSVRKEKLFF	TGTGCCAGCAGTTACTCAGTTCGGAAGGAAAAACTGTTTTTT
few	TRBV12-3/TRBV12-4	TRBD1	TRBJ1-1	CASSLTGDSTEAFF	TGTGCCAGCAGTTTGACAGGGGACAGTACTGAAGCTTTCTTT
-	TRBV10-3	TRBD1	TRBJ2-7	CAISAPDRGYEQYF	TGTGCCATCAGTGCCCCCGACAGGGGCTACGAGCAGTACTTC
-	TRBV6-5	-	TRBJ1-2	CASSLRLAARPYGYTF	TGTGCCAGCAGTTTACGGTTGGCGGCCCGACCGTATGGCTACACCTTC
-	TRBV3-1	-	TRBJ2-2	CASSQAASPGELFF	TGTGCCAGCAGCCAAGCGGCAAGTCCCGGGGAGCTGTTTTTT
few	TRBV7-9	-	TRBJ2-1	CASSLARGEAYNEQFF	TGTGCCAGCAGCTTAGCGCGAGGGGAGGCCTACAATGAGCAGTTCTTC
-	TRBV5-6	-	TRBJ2-3	CASGPAPPHTPEEDTQYF	TGTGCCAGCGGACCGGCGCCCCCACATACTCCAGAGGAGGATACGCAGTATTTT
-	TRBV11-2	TRBD1	TRBJ2-2	CASSHYRGPDVGELFF	TGTGCCAGCAGCCACTACAGGGGGCCCGACGTCGGGGAGCTGTTTTTT
-	TRBV9	-	TRBJ1-2	CASSAGHNYGYTF	TGTGCCAGCAGCGCGGGACATAACTATGGCTACACCTTC
-	TRBV27	-	TRBJ1-2	CASTSSLNYGYTF	TGTGCCAGCACCTCTTCGCTGAACTATGGCTACACCTTC
-	TRBV5-4	TRBD1	TRBJ2-5	CASSTGQAQETQYF	TGTGCCAGCAGCACTGGACAGGCACAAGAGACCCAGTACTTC
-	TRBV30	-	TRBJ2-1	CACFPGPPGEQFF	TGTGCCTGCTTCCCGGGACCACCAGGGGAGCAGTTCTTC
few	TRBV12-3/TRBV12-4	-	TRBJ1-5	CASSLISMSVSGSGNQPQHF	TGTGCCAGCAGTTTAATATCGATGTCGGTATCAGGGAGTGGCAATCAGCCCCAGCATTTT
few	TRBV20-1	-	TRBJ1-5	CSARGTLDQPQHF	TGCAGTGCTAGAGGGACTCTGGATCAGCCCCAGCATTTT
-	TRBV29-1	TRBD2	TRBJ2-7	CSVETSGRYEQYF	TGCAGCGTTGAAACTAGCGGACGCTACGAGCAGTACTTC
-	TRBV27	-	TRBJ1-1	CASSLSVGTDTEAFF	TGTGCCAGCAGTTTATCGGTTGGCACCGACACTGAAGCTTTCTTT
-	TRBV2	-	TRBJ1-5	CASSDDQPQHF	TGTGCCAGCAGCGACGATCAGCCCCAGCATTTT
few	TRBV4-2	-	TRBJ1-5	CASSQETGHSNQPQHF	TGTGCCAGCAGCCAAGAAACAGGGCATAGCAATCAGCCCCAGCATTTT
few	TRBV20-1	-	TRBJ2-5	CSASETRRETQYF	TGCAGTGCTTCCGAAACTAGGCGAGAGACCCAGTACTTC
few	TRBV10-3	TRBD2	TRBJ2-3	CAISGGLAADTQYF	TGTGCCATCAGTGGGGGACTAGCCGCAGATACGCAGTATTTT
few	TRBV7-2	-	TRBJ2-4	CASSLRGVSRDIQYF	TGTGCCAGCAGTCTGAGAGGGGTCTCAAGGGACATTCAGTACTTC
-	TRBV6-5	-	TRBJ1-5	CASSYSGGGHQPQHF	TGTGCCAGCAGTTACTCTGGGGGAGGTCATCAGCCCCAGCATTTT
-	TRBV29-1	TRBD2	TRBJ2-1	CSVLTGLAGGNEQFF	TGCAGCGTTCTAACGGGACTAGCGGGAGGAAATGAGCAGTTCTTC
-	TRBV4-2	TRBD2	TRBJ2-1	CAIGTRGGNEQFF	TGTGCCATCGGGACGCGGGGGGGCAATGAGCAGTTCTTC
-	TRBV28	TRBD2	TRBJ2-3	CASSRTSGQDTQYF	TGTGCCAGCAGTCGTACTAGCGGTCAGGATACGCAGTATTTT
few	TRBV7-2	TRBD1	TRBJ2-7	CASRHRGDIYEQYF	TGTGCCAGCAGGCACAGGGGGGACATCTACGAGCAGTACTTC
once	TRBV15	-	TRBJ1-4	CATSRDFAADNEKLFF	TGTGCCACCAGCAGAGATTTCGCAGCAGATAATGAAAAACTGTTTTTT
few	TRBV30	TRBD2	TRBJ2-1	CAWSVRGTMYHEQFF	TGTGCCTGGAGTGTACGTGGGACTATGTATCATGAGCAGTTCTTC
few	TRBV5-6	-	TRBJ2-2	CASSFVPGTTGELFF	TGTGCCAGCAGCTTCGTTCCAGGGACCACCGGGGAGCTGTTTTTT
few	TRBV5-5	TRBD2	TRBJ2-7	CASSLGLAGENEQYF	TGTGCCAGCAGCTTGGGACTAGCGGGAGAGAACGAGCAGTACTTC
few	TRBV20-1	-	TRBJ1-5	CSATSTSNQPQHF	TGCAGTGCCACCAGCACTAGCAATCAGCCCCAGCATTTT
-	TRBV27	TRBD1	TRBJ2-1	CASSYEPGTGQFF	TGTGCCAGCAGTTACGAGCCTGGGACAGGGCAGTTCTTC
-	TRBV5-1	-	TRBJ2-2	CASSLARGGTGELFF	TGCGCCAGCAGCTTGGCAAGGGGAGGCACCGGGGAGCTGTTTTTT
many	TRBV6-4	TRBD1	TRBJ1-5	CATAQGANQPQHF	TGTGCCACCGCCCAGGGGGCTAATCAGCCCCAGCATTTT
few	TRBV30	TRBD1	TRBJ1-5	CAWSTGTGLQPQHF	TGTGCCTGGAGTACCGGGACAGGGTTGCAGCCCCAGCATTTT
-	TRBV19	TRBD1	TRBJ1-5	CASSPRTGGAGQPQHF	TGTGCCAGTAGTCCGCGGACAGGGGGCGCGGGTCAGCCCCAGCATTTT
-	TRBV2	TRBD2	TRBJ2-1	CASMGPSGKNEQFF	TGTGCCAGCATGGGCCCTAGCGGGAAGAATGAGCAGTTCTTC
few	TRBV18	TRBD1	TRBJ2-7	CASSPQAVQGAGEQYF	TGTGCCAGCTCACCCCAGGCAGTACAGGGGGCGGGCGAGCAGTACTTC
-	TRBV5-6	-	TRBJ1-2	CASSLRSFYGYTF	TGTGCCAGCAGCTTGAGGTCCTTCTATGGCTACACCTTC
-	TRBV4-1	-	TRBJ1-3	CASSQVVRQDTIYF	TGCGCCAGCAGCCAAGTTGTCCGACAGGACACCATATATTTT
many	TRBV12-3/TRBV12-4	-	TRBJ2-5	CASSRDDLIETQYF	TGTGCCAGCAGTCGAGATGACCTAATTGAGACCCAGTACTTC
few	TRBV6-2/TRBV6-3	-	TRBJ2-7	CASSLSRSSYEQYF	TGTGCCAGCAGTTTGAGCAGGAGCTCCTACGAGCAGTACTTC
few	TRBV7-2	TRBD1	TRBJ1-2	CASSSRGLGYGYTF	TGTGCCAGCAGCAGCAGGGGGCTTGGCTATGGCTACACCTTC
-	TRBV12-3/TRBV12-4	-	TRBJ1-6	CASGDGRNSPLHF	TGTGCCAGCGGGGACGGCCGTAATTCACCCCTCCACTTT
-	TRBV6-1	TRBD1	TRBJ1-2	CASRAGTGDGYTF	TGTGCCAGCAGGGCCGGGACAGGGGACGGCTACACCTTC
few	TRBV4-3	-	TRBJ2-1	CASSQDGSAGWYNEQFF	TGCGCCAGCAGCCAAGATGGGTCGGCGGGGTGGTACAATGAGCAGTTCTTC
-	TRBV5-1	-	TRBJ1-4	CASSLGAGGEKLFF	TGCGCCAGCAGCTTGGGGGCAGGTGGTGAAAAACTGTTTTTT